This TCR beta chain appears in the sequencing data of a study of blood T cell repertoires in COVID-19. Across the whole study: Sites in the United States, Italy and Spain provided acute and convalescent COVID-19 samples. T cells, B-cell-depleted T cells, or PBMCs provided the cDNA or gDNA that served as material.

The germline V gene has CDR1 LGHNT and CDR2 FRNRAP. V was trimmed by 7 bases and J by 6 bases, leaving 12 bases between them. CDR3 length equals 12 residues. In the authors' workflow: Amplification of reference gene primers was used by the study to estimate nucleated cell counts. The method was immunoSEQ multiplex PCR; TCRdb's version includes in-frame clones alone and lacks a portion of them. For V, J and clone size, that table is used; D and trimming come from the DNA. Of some 15,000 clones in the sample, 76% were seen once. The receptor was derived from a man between 65 and 80 years old with active or convalescent COVID-19. The sample consisted of peripheral blood. The chain links TRBV12-5 to TRBJ1-1; D possibly corresponds to TRBD1 (5 bases). The CDR3 is CASAIDSSEAFF. Written as DNA, the CDR3 is TGTGCTAGTGCCATCGACAGCTCTGAAGCTTTCTTT.